Below, 30 T cell receptor beta chains from the same sample are listed, as sequenced in a study of graft-versus-host responses after intestinal transplantation. Method: immunoSEQ multiplex PCR; TCRdb's copy keeps in-frame clones and lacks some. The profile covers approximately 9,700 clones, with 90% to 95% appearing a single time and under 20% taken by the ten largest. Sample: bone marrow, taken around 500 days after intestinal transplantation. The receptors here all came from a human patient who received an intestinal transplant, so some T cells may come from the graft donor.

J is TRBJ1-5 and V is TRBV6-6; TRBD1 agrees at 7 bases. This CDR3 has 14 residues. Germline CDR1 MNHNY, CDR2 SVGAGI (reference sequence). J gave up 4 bases and V 0 bases, and 0 bases lay outside the gene matches. The CDR3 sequence is CASSYSTGNQPQHF. The CDR3 DNA is TGTGCCAGCAGTTACTCGACAGGGAATCAGCCCCAGCATTTT.

The chain links TRBV7-8 to TRBJ2-3; D may be TRBD2 (6 bases). Germline lookup yields CDR1 SGHVS and CDR2 FQNEAQ. CDR3 size: 15 residues. V was pared by 3 bases and J by 1 base, with 11 bases between. The CDR3 nucleotides are TGTGCCAGCAGCTTCCTAGCGCTGGGCACAGATACGCAGTATTTT. Its protein is CASSFLALGTDTQYF. Full variable domain (remainder filled in from reference TRBV7-8 and TRBJ2-3): GAGVSQSPRYKVAKRGQDVALRCDPISGHVSLFWYQQALGQGPEFLTYFQNEAQLDKSGLPSDRFFAERPEGSVSTLKIQRTQQEDSAVYLCASSFLALGTDTQYFGPGTRLTVL.

The CDR3 sequence: CASSIGSGLVYEQFF. The DNA for the CDR3 is TGTGCCAGTAGTATAGGATCGGGACTAGTATATGAGCAGTTCTTC. The chain recombines TRBV19 with TRBJ2-1; TRBD2 agrees at 8 bases. The CDR3 spans 15 residues. With 1 base clipped from V and 8 bases from J, the junction kept 7 bases outside the gene matches. Germline V gene sequence: CDR1 LNHDA, CDR2 SQIVND (reference sequence).

The CDR3 here is CASSGTSGYSYNEQFF. The CDR3 bases are TGTGCCAGCAGCGGGACTAGCGGTTACTCCTACAATGAGCAGTTCTTC. The rearrangement links TRBV9 to TRBJ2-1, with 10 bases fitting TRBD2. Germline V gene data show CDR1 as SGDLS and CDR2 as YYNGEE. V gave up 3 bases and J gave up 0 bases; unmatched junction bases: 3. The CDR3 has 16 amino acids.

The chain recombines TRBV11-2 with TRBJ2-3; D might be TRBD2 (7 bases). Germline V gene data show CDR1 as SGHAT and CDR2 as FQNNGV. V lost 5 bases to trimming and J lost 0 bases, with 15 bases between them. The CDR3 is made up of 16 amino acids. The CDR3 DNA reads TGTGCCAGCAGCCGAGGGAGGGGGACTAGCACAGATACGCAGTATTTT. It is translated as CASSRGRGTSTDTQYF.

V gene TRBV5-4 combines with J gene TRBJ2-7; D perhaps matches TRBD2 (6 bases). Germline V gene sequence: CDR1 SGHNT, CDR2 YYREEE (reference sequence). The V end was cut by 0 bases, the J end by 5 bases, with 6 bases between. The CDR3 runs to 12 residues. Here the CDR3 reads CASSLGRDEQYF. The CDR3 DNA reads TGTGCCAGCAGCTTGGGGAGGGACGAGCAGTACTTC.

This sequence joins TRBV5-3 and TRBJ2-7; TRBD1 agrees at 9 bases. TRBV5-3 is an ORF for which the function is uncertain. Trimming took 8 bases from V and 5 from J; bases not matched to a gene: 14. The CDR3 covers 15 residues. DNA of the CDR3: TGTGCCAGCAGCCCACAGGGGGCCCATAGCCACGAGCAGTACTTC. It translates to CASSPQGAHSHEQYF.

This chain uses TRBV19 with TRBJ2-5, with 8 bases matching TRBD2. Unmatched junction bases numbered 8, after V lost 6 bases and J lost 2 bases. This CDR3 spans 15 amino acids. CDR1 is LNHDA and CDR2 is SQIVND in the germline V gene (reference sequence). The CDR3 is CASRTGRALQETQYF. CDR3 nucleotide sequence: TGTGCCAGTAGAACCGGGAGGGCTCTTCAAGAGACCCAGTACTTC.

This chain joins TRBV2 and TRBJ2-5, with 9 bases fitting TRBD1. With 8 bases clipped from V and 5 bases from J, the junction kept 9 bases outside the gene matches. This CDR3 has 14 amino acids. Germline V gene data show CDR1 as SNHLY and CDR2 as FYNNEI. CDR3 region: CASCRQGGPETQYF. The CDR3 DNA sequence: TGTGCCAGCTGCCGACAGGGGGGACCGGAGACCCAGTACTTC.

The V call is TRBV9, the J call TRBJ1-4; D remains ambiguous. The CDR3 contains 14 residues. Germline-derived CDR1 and CDR2 are SGDLS and YYNGEE. V lost 0 bases and J lost 1, with 4 bases in between. CDR3 in DNA: TGTGCCAGCAGCGTAGGAGTAACTAATGAAAAACTGTTTTTT. It yields the protein CASSVGVTNEKLFF.

The J gene is TRBJ2-1, the V gene TRBV5-4, with TRBD1 matching 10 bases. Losses at the gene ends were 3 bases for V and 10 bases for J; bases not matched to a gene: 7. Germline V gene sequence: CDR1 SGHNT, CDR2 YYREEE (reference sequence). The CDR3 totals 14 residues. Here the CDR3 DNA reads TGTGCCAGCAGCTCCCGGGACAGGGGCCTAGAGCAGTTCTTC. Translated, it gives CASSSRDRGLEQFF. Full variable domain (outside the CDR3, taken from reference TRBV5-4 and TRBJ2-1): ETGVTQSPTHLIKTRGQQVTLRCSSQSGHNTVSWYQQALGQGPQFIFQYYREEENGRGNFPPRFSGLQFPNYSSELNVNALELDDSALYLCASSSRDRGLEQFFGPGTRLTVL.

This clone was seen just once. The chain links TRBV6-1 to TRBJ2-5, with no clear D. CDR3 length: 11 amino acids. V was cut by 8 bases and J by 1 base, with 5 bases left in between. The germline V gene encodes CDR1 MNHNS and CDR2 SASEGT. The CDR3 loop is CASVLQETQYF. DNA of the CDR3: TGTGCCAGCGTGCTCCAAGAGACCCAGTACTTC.

The genes are TRBV9 and TRBJ2-1; possibly TRBD2 for D (6 bases). V was pared by 0 bases and J by 8 bases, with 27 bases between. In germline, CDR1 is SGDLS, CDR2 YYNGEE. This CDR3 spans 19 amino acids. The CDR3 is CASSVDSFSGTRRLDEQFF. As DNA, the CDR3 is TGTGCCAGCAGCGTAGACTCTTTTTCGGGGACTCGGCGGCTCGATGAGCAGTTCTTC.

The chain has TRBV7-9 and TRBJ1-2; TRBD1 aligns across 8 bases. Trimming removed 4 bases from V and 4 bases from J; junction bases left unmatched: 5. Germline assignment: CDR1 SEHNR and CDR2 FQNEAQ (reference sequence). The CDR3 totals 14 residues. The CDR3 protein is CASSSWTGTYGYTF. The DNA of the CDR3 is TGTGCCAGCAGCTCCTGGACAGGGACCTATGGCTACACCTTC.

The table lists this clone with a few counts. The chain carries TRBV7-3 and TRBJ2-7; D is unclear. The germline V gene has CDR1 SGHTA and CDR2 FQGTGA. Trimming pared 0 bases from V and 2 bases from J, leaving 8 bases between. The CDR3 contains 14 residues. The CDR3 DNA sequence: TGTGCCAGCAGCTTAACCAGCCTAGCCTACGAGCAGTACTTC. This gives the protein CASSLTSLAYEQYF.

CDR3 bases: TGTGCCAGCCGTCCCCTAGAGGGAGGGCTTTCCGAGACCCAGTACTTC. It yields the protein CASRPLEGGLSETQYF. The chain has TRBV25-1 and TRBJ2-5; 7 nucleotides match TRBD2. V shed 8 bases and J 5 bases; nucleotides not matched to a gene: 17. The CDR3 runs to 16 residues. Germline CDR1 MGHDK, CDR2 SYGVNS.

This clone was found once. The V gene is TRBV7-9, the J gene TRBJ2-1; 9 bases are a match to TRBD2. The CDR3 has 13 residues. Germline assignment: CDR1 SEHNR and CDR2 FQNEAQ (reference sequence). With 3 bases clipped from V and 10 bases from J, the junction kept 4 bases outside the gene matches. Here the CDR3 reads CASSFGTSNEQFF. CDR3 nucleotide sequence: TGTGCCAGCAGCTTCGGGACTAGCAACGAGCAGTTCTTC.

This chain links TRBV30 with TRBJ1-5; D not certain. This CDR3 spans 14 amino acids. CDR1 and CDR2 from the germline V gene are GTSNPN and SVGIG (reference sequence). Trimming left V 1 base short and J 6 bases short, with 13 bases between. The CDR3 loop reads CAWSDLAGIQPQHF. The CDR3, as DNA: TGTGCCTGGAGTGATTTGGCGGGAATTCAGCCCCAGCATTTT.

This sequence joins TRBV18 and TRBJ1-2, with D unresolved. Germline CDR1 is KGHSH and CDR2 is LQKENI. The V gene lost 0 bases and the J gene lost 4 bases, with 9 bases spanning the gap. The CDR3 extends over 14 amino acids. CDR3 region: CASSPPTSAYGYTF. In nucleotides, the CDR3 is TGTGCCAGCTCACCACCGACATCTGCCTATGGCTACACCTTC.

This clone was found once. The chain links TRBV7-6 to TRBJ2-1, with D possibly TRBD1 on 6 matching bases. V lost 1 base and J lost 4, with 11 bases in between. The CDR3 is 15 residues long. Germline V gene lookup returns CDR1 SGHVS and CDR2 FNYEAQ. CDR3 coding DNA: TGTGCCAGCAGCTTAGGAACCGGGACATACAATGAGCAGTTCTTC. Protein product: CASSLGTGTYNEQFF.

The chain couples TRBV28 to TRBJ2-1, with D tentatively TRBD1 (5 bases). CDR1 and CDR2 from the germline V gene are MDHEN and SYDVKM. V was clipped by 4 bases and J by 8 bases, with 18 bases between them. CDR3 length: 15 residues. In DNA form, the CDR3 reads TGTGCCAGCAGTTCTCCCCCCCGACAGAGCGATGAGCAGTTCTTC. Encoded protein: CASSSPPRQSDEQFF.

J is TRBJ2-7 and V is TRBV5-1; 14 nucleotides match TRBD2. Germline V gene data show CDR1 as SGHRS and CDR2 as YFSETQ. V lost 6 bases to trimming and J lost 2 bases; unmatched junction nucleotides: 4. The CDR3 extends over 15 amino acids. DNA for the CDR3: TGCGCCAGCACCGGACTAGCGGGGGGACCCTACGAGCAGTACTTC. Amino acid sequence: CASTGLAGGPYEQYF.

The rearrangement links TRBV7-6 to TRBJ1-1; D unresolved. Germline V gene sequence: CDR1 SGHVS, CDR2 FNYEAQ. The CDR3 has 13 amino acids. The V and J ends lost 2 bases and 3 bases respectively, with 7 bases between them. The CDR3 DNA sequence: TGTGCCAGCAGCTTATTCATGGACACTGAAGCTTTCTTT. Protein: CASSLFMDTEAFF.

The sample holds one count of this clone. CDR3: CASSYSGAVQETQYF. The CDR3 DNA follows: TGTGCCAGCAGTTACTCGGGGGCAGTCCAAGAGACCCAGTACTTC. The chain employs TRBV6-5 and TRBJ2-5, with D tentatively TRBD1 (6 bases). The CDR3 runs to 15 residues. The germline gives CDR1 MNHEY, CDR2 SVGAGI. The V and J ends lost 0 bases and 1 base respectively, with 9 bases between them.

The chain has TRBV5-4 and TRBJ2-5, with D possibly TRBD1 on 7 matching bases. The germline CDR1 and CDR2 sequences are SGHNT and YYREEE (reference sequence). V was shortened by 4 bases and J by 7 bases, with 17 bases between the two germline ends. The CDR3 runs to 14 residues. The CDR3 DNA reads TGTGCCAGCAGCCCTGGAGGGGGCATGGGGACCCAGTACTTC. Translated, it gives CASSPGGGMGTQYF.

The CDR3 sequence: CASSYPRTGFEKTQYF. CDR3 coding DNA: TGTGCCAGCAGTTACCCTAGGACAGGGTTTGAGAAGACCCAGTACTTC. V usage is TRBV6-6 and J usage is TRBJ2-5; 8 bases align to TRBD1. The germline CDR1 and CDR2 sequences are MNHNY and SVGAGI (reference sequence). The J segment lost 6 bases and the V segment lost 2 bases, leaving 11 bases of the junction unmatched. This CDR3 has 16 amino acids.

V usage is TRBV19 and J usage is TRBJ1-5, with D perhaps TRBD1 (5 bases). V gave up 7 bases and J gave up 0 bases, with 22 bases separating them. This CDR3 contains 18 residues. Looked up from germline, CDR1 is LNHDA and CDR2 is SQIVND (reference sequence). CDR3 nucleotide sequence: TGTGCCAGTAACATCGACCCCCTGGGGGAATATAGCAATCAGCCCCAGCATTTT. This encodes CASNIDPLGEYSNQPQHF.

About this clone itself: The germline gene is not matched at one end of the junction; a read error may be the cause. The rearrangement links TRBV5-8 to TRBJ1-4; D gene uncertain. The CDR3 is 15 amino acids. Germline V gene lookup returns CDR1 SGHTS and CDR2 YDEGEE. The CDR3 reads CASSLSARSKEKLFF. The CDR3 region has the DNA TGTGCCAGCAGCTTGTCTGCACGGTCTAAGGAAAAACTGTTTTTT.

The CDR3 here is CASSSASLRAQHF. Written as DNA, the CDR3 is TGTGCCAGCAGCTCTGCTTCCCTTCGGGCCCAGCATTTT. This sequence joins TRBV7-2 and TRBJ1-5; D unresolved. The CDR3 totals 13 residues. CDR1 and CDR2 (germline): SGHTA, FQGNSA. The V and J ends lost 4 bases and 11 bases respectively, with 15 bases between them.

V gene TRBV27 combines with J gene TRBJ2-7, with 8 bases lining up with TRBD1. V was pared by 2 bases and J by 0 bases, with 0 bases of the junction left unmatched. CDR1 MNHEY and CDR2 SMNVEV come from the germline V gene (reference sequence). This CDR3 region has 14 residues. DNA of the CDR3: TGTGCCAGCAGTTTAGGGACAGGCTCCTACGAGCAGTACTTC. Its translation: CASSLGTGSYEQYF.